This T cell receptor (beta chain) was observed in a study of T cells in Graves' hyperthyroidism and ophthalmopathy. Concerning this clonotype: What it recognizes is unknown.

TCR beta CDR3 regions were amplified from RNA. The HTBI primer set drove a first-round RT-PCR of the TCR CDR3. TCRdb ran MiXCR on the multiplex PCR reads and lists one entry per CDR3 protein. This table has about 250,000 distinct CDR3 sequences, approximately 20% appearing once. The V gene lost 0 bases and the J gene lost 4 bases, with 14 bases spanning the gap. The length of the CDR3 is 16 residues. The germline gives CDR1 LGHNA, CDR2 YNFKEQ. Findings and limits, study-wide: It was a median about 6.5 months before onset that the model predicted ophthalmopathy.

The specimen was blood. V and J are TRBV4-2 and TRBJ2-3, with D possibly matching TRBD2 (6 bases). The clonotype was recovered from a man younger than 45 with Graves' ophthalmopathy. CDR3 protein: CASSQEGSGGADTQYF. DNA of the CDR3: TGTGCCAGCAGCCAAGAGGGTAGCGGAGGGGCAGATACGCAGTATTTT.